This TCR beta chain was profiled in a study of metastatic and nonmetastatic thyroid tumors. Across the study: Repertoire comparisons spanned blood and tumor or nodule tissue from malignant and benign thyroid patients. Findings and caveats of the study: Versus benign nodules, malignant thyroid tumors reportedly had significantly higher TCR beta diversity, in blood and tumor.

All patients reached thyroid surgery having received no treatment beforehand. Note on this clone: Its specificity is not known.

Original processing methods: Differences in CDR3 between clinicopathological groups were drawn on to build a classifier intended to discriminate distant-metastatic papillary thyroid cancer patients. TCRdb re-clonotyped the PCR reads via MiXCR. The V and J calls, along with clone size, are taken from TCRdb and not from the paper's own processing. The sample yields over 6,500 clones, around 3% seen once. Specimen: tumor tissue. This clonotype was sampled from a female donor with papillary thyroid cancer or a benign thyroid nodule (not recorded which). Some clones in this sample may be carry-over from other donors' samples.

CDR3 residues: CASSAASGVTGELFF. The CDR3 coding sequence is TGTGCCAGCAGTGCGGCTAGCGGGGTCACCGGGGAGCTGTTTTTT. The genes are TRBV6-1 and TRBJ2-2, with TRBD2 matching 9 bases. V lost 4 bases to trimming and J lost 4 bases; unmatched junction nucleotides: 4. CDR1 MNHNS and CDR2 SASEGT come from the germline V gene. There are 15 residues in the CDR3.